These 10 T cell receptor beta chains originate from one sample sequenced in a study of T cell responses to AZD1222 COVID-19 vaccine. Sequencing was performed with immunoSEQ multiplex PCR; in TCRdb, only in-frame clones are kept and a portion is missing. Among over 130,000 clones listed, around 92% were seen once. The starting material was peripheral blood, obtained 28 days after the second AZD1222 dose. The receptors were sampled from an adult who received the AZD1222 COVID-19 vaccine.

The rearrangement links TRBV19 to TRBJ2-7, with 7 bases matching TRBD2. The CDR3 is 15 amino acids. Germline V lookup: CDR1 LNHDA, CDR2 SQIVND (reference sequence). V gave up 1 base and J gave up 3 bases; unmatched junction bases: 6. The CDR3: CASSIGPAGYYEQYF. The CDR3 DNA follows: TGTGCCAGTAGTATAGGTCCAGCGGGGTACTACGAGCAGTACTTC.

The CDR3 region is CASSLQGYEQYF. The CDR3 region has the DNA TGTGCCAGCAGCTTACAGGGATACGAGCAGTACTTC. This sequence joins TRBV5-4 and TRBJ2-7, with D possibly matching TRBD1 (6 bases). Trimming shortened V by 2 bases and J by 4 bases, and 7 bases separated the two germline ends. The length of the CDR3 is 12 residues. The germline V gene encodes CDR1 SGHNT and CDR2 YYREEE (reference sequence).

This chain connects TRBV19 to TRBJ1-3; unclear D gene. V was cut by 5 bases and J by 7 bases, with 15 bases left in between. The germline V gene has CDR1 LNHDA and CDR2 SQIVND (reference sequence). This CDR3 has 14 residues. The CDR3 nucleotides are TGTGCCAGTAGTCCGACCGAGACCCATAACACCATATATTTT. This encodes CASSPTETHNTIYF.

The genes are TRBV30 and TRBJ1-2, with TRBD1 as a possible D gene (6 bases). This CDR3 has 11 residues. Trimming shortened V by 4 bases and J by 8 bases, and 11 bases separated the two germline ends. CDR1 and CDR2 from the germline V gene are GTSNPN and SVGIG (reference sequence). CDR3 sequence: CAWKTGTGYTF. CDR3 nucleotide sequence: TGTGCCTGGAAAACAGGGACAGGCTACACCTTC.

This chain links TRBV30 with TRBJ1-5; D is uncertain. V lost 0 bases, J lost 0 bases, and 6 bases lay in between. CDR3 size: 14 residues. The germline V gene has CDR1 GTSNPN and CDR2 SVGIG (reference sequence). The CDR3 DNA is TGTGCCTGGAGTGTAAGTTATAGCAATCAGCCCCAGCATTTT. It encodes CAWSVSYSNQPQHF.

This rearrangement joins TRBV7-9 to TRBJ2-1; a possible D gene is TRBD1 (6 bases). CDR1 SEHNR and CDR2 FQNEAQ come from the germline V gene (reference sequence). V was clipped by 5 bases and J by 7 bases, with 12 bases between them. This CDR3 contains 13 residues. The CDR3 nucleotides are TGTGCCAGCAGCCCAGGACAGTTTAATGAGCAGTTCTTC. It encodes CASSPGQFNEQFF. The whole variable domain, filled in from reference TRBV7-9 and TRBJ2-1, reads DTGVSQNPRHKITKRGQNVTFRCDPISEHNRLYWYRQTLGQGPEFLTYFQNEAQLEKSRLLSDRFSAERPKGSFSTLEIQRTEQGDSAMYLCASSPGQFNEQFFGPGTRLTVL.

This sequence joins TRBV21-1 and TRBJ2-7; the D call TRBD1 from the table was never checked on the DNA. TRBV21-1 is reported as a pseudogene. The CDR3 has 14 amino acids. CDR3 region: CASILWTSSYEQYF. As DNA, the CDR3 is TGTGCCAGCATCCTTTGGACAAGCTCCTACGAGCAGTACTTC.

This chain links TRBV2 with TRBJ1-5, with TRBD1 matching 10 bases. Trimming took 1 base from V and 9 from J; bases not matched to a gene: 6. There are 15 residues in the CDR3. Germline-derived CDR1 and CDR2 are SNHLY and FYNNEI. For the CDR3, the DNA is TGTGCCAGCAGTGAAGGGACAGGGGGACTCTGGCCCCAGCATTTT. It encodes CASSEGTGGLWPQHF.

The chain has TRBV30 and TRBJ2-7; no clear D. From germline, CDR1 is GTSNPN and CDR2 SVGIG (reference sequence). V gave up 3 bases and J gave up 3 bases, with 15 bases separating them. The CDR3 sequence is 14 residues long. CDR3 DNA: TGTGCCTGGAGCCTACCGGGTCCGGTCTACGAGCAGTACTTC. Residues: CAWSLPGPVYEQYF.

The chain has TRBV10-3 and TRBJ2-1; no clear D gene. CDR1 is ENHRY, CDR2 SYGVKD, per germline. This CDR3 has 11 amino acids. Trimming took off 6 bases at V and 6 bases at J, with 6 bases between the two ends. CDR3 loop: CAISNSNEQFF. In DNA form, the CDR3 reads TGTGCCATCAGCAATTCCAATGAGCAGTTCTTC.